Reported below is one T cell receptor beta chain. This clone was seen more than once but under ten times. No antigen is known for it. No qualities accompany the bases; no much larger clone lies one base away. The sample is drawn from a study of beta chain features in type 1 diabetes (dated by TCRdb to 2016 to 2018). About the full investigation: Mean age, gender distribution, total cell number and subset yield were not different between patients and healthy donors. The study compared the TCRB repertoires of sorted circulating CD4+ T cell subsets in recently diagnosed type 1 diabetes patients with those in matched healthy donors. Across all samples, 107,917,701 sorted cells were examined, and cell number per subset correlated strongly with RNA yield. Naive and central memory subsets were obtained from all 28 donors, but regulatory and stem cell-like memory subsets were isolated from only 8 patients and roughly 8 healthy donors. What the work shows at the level of the full study, not this receptor alone: Naive, central memory and regulatory TCRB repertoires appeared to be more alike among patients than among healthy donors. Type 1 diabetes patients showed a moderate but significant shortening of TCRB CDR3 length in all four CD4+ subsets. HLA sub-analyses involved small numbers of individuals, so any influence of HLA type on TCRB rearrangement remained unresolved. PCR might favor shorter templates, but patient and control samples were amplified and corrected together, so any skew would affect both groups equally. Sequencing cDNA rather than genomic DNA could over-represent highly expressing activated cells, although activation and CD3 levels did not differ between groups. Patients with type 1 diabetes made fewer insertions and deleted more nucleotides at VDJ recombination sites, implying thymic rearrangement abnormalities.

All of the isolated RNA was reverse transcribed with the High Capacity cDNA Reverse Transcription Kit, so expressed TCRB transcripts were sequenced. Deep immunoSEQ sequencing was performed on naive, central memory and regulatory T cell samples, with an average of roughly 3.3 million total reads per sample. Sorted cells were lysed in RLT buffer, and RNA was extracted using DNase-treated RNeasy Micro or Mini kits according to cell number. To prevent cross-contamination, every cell subset was processed on its own, while patient and healthy donor samples were processed together. The immunoSEQ multiplex PCR was used to amplify TCRB sequences from cDNA, yielding 87-bp fragments that span the CDR3 region. Sequencing of the amplicons was done on the Illumina HiSeq platform. The published analysis was carried out like this. Synthetic template baselines were used to correct PCR bias computationally, reads within Hamming distance 2 were collapsed together, and singletons that could not be merged were discarded. Reads were aligned against IMGT so that V, D and J genes, CDR3 length and insertions or deletions at six rearrangement sites could be assigned. Within each subset, clonotype counts were normalized to sorted cell number, after which true diversity and Gini coefficients were computed with the tcR R package. Repertoire sharing was quantified using the overlap coefficient calculated on TCRB nucleotide sequences. Here the immuneACCESS table is served through TCRdb, limited to in-frame sequences with V and J called. Missing clones are a known gap in these copies; in checked studies unresolved V genes cover under half, and the rest lacks a known reason. For V, J and clone size, that table is used; D and trimming come from the DNA. A total of around 200,000 clones appear in this sample, about 13% of them only once. The ten largest make up 0.55% to 0.8% of the sample.

Each donor gave one peripheral blood draw, averaging approximately 110 mL, which was collected into heparinised tubes. A BD FACSAria II and a panel including CD45RO, CCR7, CD25, CD127, CD95 and CD27 were used to sort naive, central memory, regulatory and stem cell-like memory CD4+ T cells. Purity was above 95% for every sorted population. PBMCs were isolated immediately by Lymphoprep density gradient centrifugation and stained directly without culture. To minimize batch effects, samples were stained and sorted in pairs, one healthy donor with one patient per experiment. The sequenced material came from central memory CD4+ T cells from blood. This receptor was obtained from a woman aged 18-35 years in good health.

The DNA reads TGTGCCAGCAGCTTATCCGGGTGGGACATTCAGTACTTC. Translated, it gives CASSLSGWDIQYF. The V and J segments used are TRBV7-2 and TRBJ2-4, with no confidently assigned D gene. Measured from the cysteine to the phenylalanine, the CDR3 is 13 residues long. The only DNA kept is the CDR3, 39 bases in frame from the first base. V is cut by 2 bases and J by 8 bases, and the space between the germline ends is 10 bases. CDR1 and CDR2 are read off the germline V gene as SGHTA and FQGNSA.